This entry is about one T cell receptor (beta chain). The sample comes from a study of cytomegalovirus exposure and HLA in healthy donors. V gave up 2 bases and J gave up 5 bases, with 4 bases separating them. The V gene's germline CDR1 is MNHEY and CDR2 SVGAGI. The CDR3 has 11 amino acids. PCR involved 60 Vbeta and 13 Jbeta primers. The repertoire was sequenced with immunoSEQ multiplex PCR; TCRdb's copy has only in-frame clones and lacks some. This sample has 150,000 to 200,000 clones, with 80% found just once. The V and J genes are TRBV6-5 and TRBJ2-7; unclear D gene. This receptor was taken from a man aged 25 to 40 in good health and CMV-seronegative. Sequencing was carried out using PBMCs. In DNA form, the CDR3 reads TGTGCCAGCAGTTACCTCCACGAGCAGTACTTC. Translation: CASSYLHEQYF.